Presented here are 10 T cell receptor beta chains from one specimen sequenced in a study of blood T cell repertoires in COVID-19. Assay: immunoSEQ multiplex PCR; the TCRdb copy retains only in-frame clones and omits some. The sample carries roughly 63,000 clones, 88% recorded once. Source material: peripheral blood. All receptors come from a woman between 45 and 65 years old with active or convalescent COVID-19.

The chain employs TRBV7-9 and TRBJ1-3, with 8 positions matching TRBD1. This CDR3 has 19 amino acids. CDR1 and CDR2 (germline): SEHNR, FQNEAQ (reference sequence). V shed 5 bases and J 1 base; nucleotides not matched to a gene: 16. The CDR3 bases are TGTGCCAGCAGCCAGGGGGCGTTGCGGGGACAGTTTTCTGGAAACACCATATATTTT. It translates to CASSQGALRGQFSGNTIYF. The variable domain in full, with the rest retrieved from reference TRBV7-9 and TRBJ1-3, is DTGVSQNPRHKITKRGQNVTFRCDPISEHNRLYWYRQTLGQGPEFLTYFQNEAQLEKSRLLSDRFSAERPKGSFSTLEIQRTEQGDSAMYLCASSQGALRGQFSGNTIYFGEGSWLTVV.

J is TRBJ1-5 and V is TRBV29-1, with TRBD1 as a possible D gene (6 bases). CDR1 is SQVTM and CDR2 is ANQGSEA in the germline V gene. This CDR3 has 13 amino acids. With 5 bases removed from V and 1 base from J, the gap between germline ends came to 9 bases. CDR3 in DNA: TGCAGCGTTCGTGACAGGAGCAATCAGCCCCAGCATTTT. Protein product: CSVRDRSNQPQHF.

CDR3 protein: CASSSGQGNTEAFF. The CDR3 nucleotides read TGTGCCAGCAGTTCCGGACAGGGGAACACTGAAGCTTTCTTT. The chain is built from TRBV6-2 or TRBV6-3 and TRBJ1-1; TRBD1 agrees at 8 bases. Germline CDR1 and CDR2: MNHEY and SVGEGT. J lost 1 base, V lost 4 bases, and 2 bases had no gene match. The CDR3 runs to 14 residues.

Only one count was recorded for this clone. The rearrangement links TRBV3-1 (or the pseudogene TRBV3-2) to TRBJ2-2; tentative D call: TRBD2 (5 bases). Germline V gives CDR1 LGHDT, CDR2 YNNKEL (reference sequence). This CDR3 spans 15 amino acids. Trimming took 4 bases from V and 6 from J, leaving 15 bases between them. The CDR3 spells CASSPTRTQAGELFF. Here the CDR3 DNA reads TGTGCCAGCAGCCCAACTAGAACCCAGGCCGGGGAGCTGTTTTTT.

The chain uses TRBV2 and TRBJ2-3; TRBD2 matches 8 bases. The CDR3 is made up of 16 amino acids. The junction had 10 bases not matched to a gene; V was cut back by 8 bases and J by 0 bases. CDR1 SNHLY and CDR2 FYNNEI come from the germline V gene. The CDR3: CASEQSLAGSTDTQYF. The CDR3 nucleotides are TGTGCCAGCGAGCAAAGCTTAGCGGGAAGCACAGATACGCAGTATTTT.

V is TRBV5-1 and J is TRBJ1-1; D possibly corresponds to TRBD1 (5 bases). V lost 2 bases and J 1 base, leaving 9 bases between the germline ends. Germline CDR1 is SGHRS and CDR2 is YFSETQ. The CDR3 is 14 amino acids. In DNA, the CDR3 is TGCGCCAGCAGCTTAGCAGGGTCGAACACTGAAGCTTTCTTT. Translation gives CASSLAGSNTEAFF.

The CDR3 sequence is CASSPGGRRERFITDTQYF. The DNA for the CDR3 is TGTGCCAGCAGCCCCGGGGGTCGGCGCGAGCGTTTTATAACAGATACGCAGTATTTT. J is TRBJ2-3 and V is TRBV13; possible D gene TRBD2, 6 bases. Germline loops: CDR1 PRHDT, CDR2 FYEKMQ (reference sequence). This CDR3 contains 19 residues. V lost 5 bases to trimming and J lost 3 bases, with 27 bases between them. Full variable domain (rest looked up from reference TRBV13 and TRBJ2-3): AAGVIQSPRHLIKEKRETATLKCYPIPRHDTVYWYQQGPGQDPQFLISFYEKMQSDKGSIPDRFSAQQFSDYHSELNMSSLELGDSALYFCASSPGGRRERFITDTQYFGPGTRLTVL.

Ten or more counts support this clone. This sequence joins TRBV2 and TRBJ2-3, with 11 bases aligning to TRBD2. V lost 6 bases, J lost 1 base, and 6 bases stayed unmatched. The germline CDR1 and CDR2 sequences are SNHLY and FYNNEI. This CDR3 contains 16 residues. CDR3 in amino acids: CASSTKGLAGTDTQYF. DNA of the CDR3: TGTGCCAGCAGCACCAAGGGACTAGCGGGCACAGATACGCAGTATTTT.

CDR3 sequence: CASSPNHRGTHNEQFF. CDR3 nucleotide sequence: TGTGCCAGCAGCCCTAACCATCGCGGGACTCACAATGAGCAGTTCTTC. The J gene is TRBJ2-1, the V gene TRBV27, with D maybe TRBD2 (6 bases). V was shortened by 6 bases and J by 5 bases, with 20 bases between the two germline ends. The germline CDR1 and CDR2 sequences are MNHEY and SMNVEV (reference sequence). The CDR3 consists of 16 residues.

The chain links TRBV10-3 to TRBJ1-1, with D uncertain. The germline gives CDR1 ENHRY, CDR2 SYGVKD. Trimming took 2 bases from V and 1 from J, leaving 5 bases between them. The CDR3 extends over 13 amino acids. CDR3 amino acids: CAISEQANTEAFF. CDR3 in DNA: TGTGCCATCAGTGAGCAAGCGAACACTGAAGCTTTCTTT.